This T cell receptor beta chain was recovered during a study of CD8+ T cells in alopecia areata. RNA was isolated and reverse transcribed to cDNA, the sequencing template. Generated by immunoSEQ multiplex PCR, the TCRdb table keeps only in-frame clones and is missing some. The sample yields 190,000 or so clones, about 60% seen once. Regarding treatment: oral pan-JAK inhibitor, 5-10 mg twice daily. The germline CDR1 and CDR2 sequences are LNHDA and SQIVND (reference sequence). V shed 7 bases and J shed 7 bases, with 11 bases lying between them. This CDR3 comprises 13 residues. Comment on this clone: No antigen is known for it.

Findings and limits, study-wide: With tofacitinib ongoing, many expanded lesional clones persisted in both scalp and blood. Scalp clonality and expanded CD8+ clones among the top 100 showed significant decreases with tofacitinib. Affected scalp, especially in alopecia totalis/universalis, had a higher clonality than normal scalp did.

The chain recombines TRBV19 with TRBJ1-6; weak D call: TRBD1 (5 bases). The clonotype comes from a human donor with alopecia areata. The sample in question was CD8+ T cells sorted from blood, obtained at week 24, from a patient treated with tofacitinib. The CDR3 DNA reads as TGTGCCAGTACCCCCCCAGGGAATTCACCCCTCCACTTT. It encodes CASTPPGNSPLHF.